This T cell receptor (beta chain) was documented in a study of CD4 T cells in relation to SARS-CoV-2 and coronaviruses (dated by TCRdb to the early 2020s). The study in broad terms: In the ViraFEST assay, PBMCs were cultured with antigen for around eleven days, after which TCR beta CDR3s were sequenced to identify antigen-specific clonal expansions. The negative reference condition was either a culture with an HIV-1 Nef peptide pool or a culture with no peptide. HLA restriction was mapped for shared crossreactive spike epitopes using patient-derived lymphoblastoid cell lines. Memory CD4+ T cell crossreactivity between SARS-CoV-2 and common cold coronavirus spike proteins was assessed at the TCR clonotype level in the study. Samples from a few pre-COVID donors and the naive versus memory experiments were sequenced with the Adaptive Biotechnologies TCR-sequencing kit; other data were Illumina-based. Expansion assays from other donors in the study were sequenced with a different, Illumina-based TCR-beta assay.

The protocol used for the library was the immunoSEQ multiplex PCR assay. For the original study's pipeline: During preprocessing, nonproductive sequences were removed, as were CDR3s that did not start with C, did not end with F or W, or were shorter than 7 amino acids. The MANAFEST web app identified antigen-specific clonotypes based on expansion compared with the reference and other culture wells. A clone was considered positive if the clone showed significant expansion compared with the reference culture in 2 of 3 replicate wells at an FDR below 0.05. Positive clones also required significant expansion versus all other tandem wells and an odds ratio above 5. CDR3 homology was measured as pairwise Levenshtein distance, computed with the stringdist R package after trimming three terminal residues from each end. TCRdb holds this immuneACCESS table with in-frame rearrangements only. Some clones are missing; in checked studies, unresolved V genes explain under half, and the rest has no known cause. V and J calls and clone size are given by that table; D and trimming were obtained from the DNA. Across this sample there are around 25,000 clones, with 73% seen only once. The ten largest clones add up to 15% to 20% of the sample.

CD4+ T cells from unexposed donors were collected before the COVID-19 pandemic (2011-2018). After around eleven days of culture, CD4+ T cells were isolated with the EasySep CD4+ T cell isolation kit. Unexposed donor CD4+ T cells were tested for reactivity to SARS-CoV-2 S and N and four common cold coronavirus spike pools, as cell number allowed. Each well received millions of PBMCs, cultured in IMDM supplemented with roughly 5.1% human AB serum and around 10 IU/ml IL-2. Half of the culture medium was replaced with fresh IL-2-containing medium on days 3 and 7. Each peptide culture condition was generally run in triplicate replicate wells. The leukapheresis product for the unexposed donors was obtained through commercial purchase. PBMCs were isolated from leukapheresis product or whole blood by Ficoll-Paque PLUS gradient centrifugation. PBMCs were either cryopreserved at -140°C or used fresh in the expansion assay. The QIAamp Micro DNA Kit was used to extract genomic DNA from the CD4+ T cells.

General findings and caveats noted by the study authors: Pre-pandemic and post-infection samples were not both contributed by any donor, so tracing of the source of pre-existing responses was limited. The study was limited by small numbers of patients and tested TCRs. Because the crossreactivity analysis focused on spike protein, crossreactivity against other viral proteins was not assessed. In about 60% of donors, memory CD4+ clonotypes turned up that crossrecognized SARS-CoV-2 and at least one common cold coronavirus spike. Crossreactive clones showed significantly weaker SARS-CoV-2-driven expansion than monoreactive clones, consistent with antigenic imprinting.

The germline V gene specifies SGDLS as CDR1 and YYNGEE as CDR2. V and J are truncated by 0 bases and 5 bases respectively, leaving an intervening sequence of 9 bases. The CDR3 runs 13 amino acids, cysteine and phenylalanine included. CDR3 DNA only is kept here, 39 bases in frame from base 1. With regard to this clone: This receptor's antigen is unknown. Base quality data are lacking; no much larger clone is found one base away.

Sequenced input: CD4+ T cells from PBMCs, cultured in vitro. The rearrangement joined TRBV9 to TRBJ2-7; the D segment cannot be called with confidence. The source is a human donor in good health. CDR3 protein: CASSVGGVHEQYF. In nucleotides, the sequence is TGTGCCAGCAGCGTAGGCGGAGTCCACGAGCAGTACTTC.